A selection of T cell receptor beta chains follows, all from one sample in a study of cytomegalovirus exposure and HLA in healthy donors. The repertoire was sequenced with immunoSEQ multiplex PCR; TCRdb's copy has only in-frame clones and lacks some. The sample yields 150,000 to 180,000 clones, around 83% seen once. Sequenced sample: PBMCs. These receptors were collected from a woman aged 18 to 35 in good health and CMV-seronegative. CDR3s include the opening cysteine and the closing phenylalanine or tryptophan. The D gene is left open where the match is weak. A clone size is listed for some rows: how often the clone was seen (once, few, many), or a class if it is expanded.

CASSLSIGAGNYEQYF | TGTGCCAGCAGCTTGTCCATTGGGGCAGGGAACTACGAGCAGTACTTC | TRBJ2-7 | - | TRBV5-5 | 16 | -
CAISVVGQSAYEQYF | TGTGCCATCAGTGTGGTCGGACAGTCGGCCTACGAGCAGTACTTC | TRBJ2-7 | - | TRBV10-3 | 15 | -
CASSQVTGGFGEQYF | TGTGCCAGCAGTCAAGTAACAGGGGGCTTTGGGGAGCAGTACTTC | TRBJ2-7 | TRBD1 | TRBV6-6 | 15 | few
CASSQERQGPDTQYF | TGTGCCAGCAGCCAAGAGAGACAGGGGCCAGATACGCAGTATTTT | TRBJ2-3 | TRBD1 | TRBV4-2 | 15 | -
CASRWTENYGYTF | TGTGCCAGCAGATGGACAGAAAACTATGGCTACACCTTC | TRBJ1-2 | - | TRBV28 | 13 | -
CASSLGLAGGPIGDTQYF | TGCGCCAGCAGCTTGGGGCTAGCGGGAGGGCCAATAGGGGATACGCAGTATTTT | TRBJ2-3 | TRBD2 | TRBV5-1 | 18 | -
CAWSVQQGGSNQPQHF | TGTGCCTGGAGTGTACAACAGGGCGGTAGCAATCAGCCCCAGCATTTT | TRBJ1-5 | - | TRBV30 | 16 | once
CASRPAGGISYNEQFF | TGTGCCAGTAGGCCCGCGGGAGGGATTTCCTACAATGAGCAGTTCTTC | TRBJ2-1 | TRBD2 | TRBV19 | 16 | -
CASTLGGSTDTQYF | TGCGCCAGCACCCTCGGGGGGAGCACAGATACGCAGTATTTT | TRBJ2-3 | TRBD2 | TRBV5-1 | 14 | -
CASSPPTGMNTEAFF | TGTGCCAGCAGTCCCCCGACAGGTATGAACACTGAAGCTTTCTTT | TRBJ1-1 | - | TRBV28 | 15 | once
CASSLDKSTDTQYF | TGTGCCAGCAGCTTAGACAAGAGCACAGATACGCAGTATTTT | TRBJ2-3 | - | TRBV7-2 | 14 | -
CASSYRQRQSSYEQYF | TGTGCCAGCAGTTACCGACAGCGACAGAGCTCCTACGAGCAGTACTTC | TRBJ2-7 | - | TRBV6-5 | 16 | -
CASSHLTGGYNEQFF | TGTGCCAGCAGCCATCTGACGGGGGGCTACAATGAGCAGTTCTTC | TRBJ2-1 | TRBD2 | TRBV14 | 15 | -
CASSPLAGGWAGELFF | TGTGCCAGCAGCCCCTTAGCGGGGGGCTGGGCCGGGGAGCTGTTTTTT | TRBJ2-2 | TRBD2 | TRBV11-2 | 16 | -
CASSLWQGGTGELFF | TGTGCCAGCAGTTTGTGGCAGGGTGGCACCGGGGAGCTGTTTTTT | TRBJ2-2 | - | TRBV27 | 15 | -
CASSPGQEGGYTF | TGTGCCAGCAGCCCGGGACAGGAGGGTGGCTACACCTTC | TRBJ1-2 | TRBD1 | TRBV14 | 13 | -
CAISEGYGGTADTQYF | TGTGCCATCAGTGAGGGATACGGGGGGACCGCAGATACGCAGTATTTT | TRBJ2-3 | TRBD2 | TRBV10-3 | 16 | -
CASSPGRQGYQPQHF | TGTGCCAGCAGCCCAGGGAGACAGGGGTATCAGCCCCAGCATTTT | TRBJ1-5 | TRBD1 | TRBV7-2 | 15 | -
CASTQWNTEAFF | TGTGCCAGCACCCAATGGAACACTGAAGCTTTCTTT | TRBJ1-1 | - | TRBV28 | 12 | -
CASSDGTGGAVTDTQYF | TGTGCCAGCAGCGACGGGACAGGGGGCGCGGTAACAGATACGCAGTATTTT | TRBJ2-3 | TRBD1 | TRBV11-3 | 17 | -
CASSQALVDTQYF | TGTGCCAGCAGCCAAGCCCTAGTAGATACGCAGTATTTT | TRBJ2-3 | - | TRBV14 | 13 | -
CASSLEATSTDTQYF | TGTGCCAGCAGTTTAGAGGCTACTAGCACAGATACGCAGTATTTT | TRBJ2-3 | - | TRBV28 | 15 | -
CASSPGQAREKLFF | TGCGCCAGCAGCCCCGGACAGGCCCGGGAAAAACTGTTTTTT | TRBJ1-4 | TRBD1 | TRBV5-1 | 14 | few
CASSQDYGNQPQHF | TGCGCCAGCAGCCAAGATTACGGGAATCAGCCCCAGCATTTT | TRBJ1-5 | - | TRBV4-3 | 14 | -
CASSRGEGSYGYTF | TGTGCCAGCAGCAGGGGGGAGGGGAGCTATGGCTACACCTTC | TRBJ1-2 | - | TRBV21-1 | 14 | -
CASSPTGFANYGYTF | TGCGCCAGCAGCCCTACAGGGTTCGCAAACTATGGCTACACCTTC | TRBJ1-2 | - | TRBV4-1 | 15 | few
CAWDSSSYNEQFF | TGTGCCTGGGACAGCAGCTCCTACAATGAGCAGTTCTTC | TRBJ2-1 | - | TRBV30 | 13 | once
CASSPVRGGTYEQYF | TGTGCCAGCAGCCCAGTAAGGGGAGGGACCTACGAGCAGTACTTC | TRBJ2-7 | TRBD2 | TRBV7-8 | 15 | few
CASSDGQGNQPQHF | TGTGCCAGCAGTGATGGGCAGGGCAATCAGCCCCAGCATTTT | TRBJ1-5 | - | TRBV6-1 | 14 | -
CASSLGREGEGEQFF | TGTGCTAGCAGCTTAGGGCGGGAGGGTGAGGGTGAGCAGTTCTTC | TRBJ2-1 | TRBD2 | TRBV7-7 | 15 | once
CASSEAVGSAENTGELFF | TGTGCCAGCAGTGAAGCGGTCGGGAGCGCTGAGAACACCGGGGAGCTGTTTTTT | TRBJ2-2 | - | TRBV6-1 | 18 | -
CASMDSPYEQYF | TGTGCCAGCATGGATAGCCCCTACGAGCAGTACTTC | TRBJ2-7 | - | TRBV2 | 12 | -
CASSPGIAGGGTDTQYF | TGTGCCAGCAGCCCAGGGATAGCGGGAGGTGGAACAGATACGCAGTATTTT | TRBJ2-3 | TRBD2 | TRBV7-2 | 17 | -
CAWSVQGAPRYTF | TGTGCCTGGAGTGTACAGGGGGCCCCCCGCTACACCTTC | TRBJ1-2 | TRBD1 | TRBV30 | 13 | -
CASSPTRTGRTPLHF | TGTGCCAGCTCACCGACCCGGACAGGGAGGACACCCCTCCACTTT | TRBJ1-6 | TRBD1 | TRBV18 | 15 | -
CASSYGGMASHEQYF | TGTGCCAGCAGTTATGGCGGGATGGCTTCCCACGAGCAGTACTTC | TRBJ2-7 | - | TRBV6-5 | 15 | -
CSAQFSDTQYF | TGCAGTGCCCAGTTCTCAGATACGCAGTATTTT | TRBJ2-3 | - | TRBV20-1 | 11 | -
CASSPLRGQLNEKLFF | TGTGCCAGCAGCCCTCTCCGCGGACAGCTCAATGAAAAACTGTTTTTT | TRBJ1-4 | - | TRBV28 | 16 | -
CASSVYRGPAYEQYF | TGTGCCAGTAGTGTATACAGGGGACCCGCCTACGAGCAGTACTTC | TRBJ2-7 | TRBD1 | TRBV19 | 15 | -